These T cell receptor beta chains were read from a single sample in a study of blood T cell repertoires in COVID-19. Using immunoSEQ multiplex PCR, the repertoire was profiled, and TCRdb retains in-frame clones only, with some absent. The table lists hundreds of thousands of clones, 65% to 90% of them singletons. The sample consisted of peripheral blood. Receptor source: a man between 45 and 60 years old with active or convalescent COVID-19. The CDR3 runs from the conserved cysteine through the conserved F or W. A D gene is named only where the DNA matches it firmly.

d_gene	j_gene	v_gene	CDR3aa
.	TRBJ1-2	TRBV20-1	CSASGGVNDGRGYTF
.	TRBJ1-2	TRBV27	CASSPSVGILGGYTF
.	TRBJ1-5	TRBV6-6	CASSYGTLNQPQHF
.	TRBJ2-3	TRBV7-3	CASSLSSNSGDTQYF
TRBD1	TRBJ1-1	TRBV9	CASNTGEGTEAFF
TRBD2	TRBJ2-7	TRBV29-1	CSVGTSSYYEQYF
TRBD2	TRBJ2-7	TRBV2	CASRPTSGNHEQYF
TRBD2	TRBJ2-1	TRBV9	CASSLAGGYNEQFF
.	TRBJ2-7	TRBV7-9	CASTLGGGGSDEQYF
.	TRBJ2-2	TRBV12-3/TRBV12-4	CASSYIGGELFF
TRBD2	TRBJ2-1	TRBV4-2	CASSPPRASGTYHEQFF
.	TRBJ2-3	TRBV5-1	CASSLFPSPRELPTDTQYF
.	TRBJ1-3	TRBV28	CASEHRGNTIYF
.	TRBJ2-7	TRBV6-5	CASRTGAGDSYEQYF
.	TRBJ1-1	TRBV7-9	CASSPPAGRDTEAFF
.	TRBJ1-3	TRBV28	CASFDGGGGRSGNTIYF
.	TRBJ2-2	TRBV30	CAWGLRTHRNTGELFF
.	TRBJ2-3	TRBV6-5	CASRIRDTQYF
TRBD1	TRBJ1-4	TRBV19	CASSTGGTGKLFF
.	TRBJ2-3	TRBV18	CASSPADSTDTQYF
.	TRBJ1-5	TRBV2	CASSEGYVAQPQHF
TRBD2	TRBJ2-7	TRBV3-1/TRBV3-2	CASSETSGSYEQYF
TRBD1	TRBJ1-5	TRBV7-9	CASSLVGGASGNQPQHF
TRBD1	TRBJ2-7	TRBV5-6	CASSPPGQVYEQYF
.	TRBJ1-6	TRBV5-1	CASSPLPDNSPLHF
.	TRBJ1-2	TRBV5-6	CASSFYRPVGRARGYGYTF
TRBD1	TRBJ1-1	TRBV4-2	CASSSGQPNTEAFF
TRBD1	TRBJ2-2	TRBV4-1	CASSQPGQRNTGELFF
.	TRBJ1-2	TRBV19	CASSQNRVNYGYTF
.	TRBJ2-3	TRBV5-1	CASSLGAQVADTQYF
.	TRBJ2-5	TRBV11-2	CASSPPGSGVETQYF
TRBD2	TRBJ2-2	TRBV19	CASSLPRGGVTGELFF
.	TRBJ1-3	TRBV5-5	CASRPGGSGNTIYF
TRBD2	TRBJ2-5	TRBV9	CASSVAGGSEETQYF
.	TRBJ2-7	TRBV5-1	CASSPNLAREQYF
TRBD2	TRBJ2-2	TRBV29-1	CSVLVAGVPGELFF
.	TRBJ2-7	TRBV10-2	CASIPGTLSYEQYF
.	TRBJ2-3	TRBV6-4	CASSEQSTDTQYF
TRBD1	TRBJ2-1	TRBV5-1	CASSLRPGQGANEQFF
TRBD2	TRBJ2-1	TRBV12-5	CASGLVLGEAVTRGGEQFF
.	TRBJ2-3	TRBV28	CASGTTSTDTQYF
.	TRBJ1-3	TRBV19	CASSTVGGGGNTIYF
.	TRBJ2-7	TRBV27	CASSPRGPGLSYEQYF
.	TRBJ2-1	TRBV27	CASTGDTSYNEQFF
TRBD2	TRBJ2-1	TRBV24-1	CATSSSSSGDYNEQFF
.	TRBJ2-7	TRBV15	CATSPRTTSYEQYF
.	TRBJ2-7	TRBV5-1	CASSWDTGSYEQYF